The 11 T cell receptor beta chains given below trace back to one sample, sequenced in a study of OX40 agonist ivuxolimab in advanced cancers. The method was immunoSEQ multiplex PCR; TCRdb's version includes in-frame clones alone and lacks a portion of them. Of tens of thousands of clones listed, around 73% are singletons. Material: CD4+ or CD8+ T cells sorted from blood, obtained in a trial of the OX40 agonist ivuxolimab. All receptors come from an adult with an advanced solid tumor such as melanoma, head and neck, liver or kidney cancer.

The rearrangement joins TRBV27 to TRBJ1-2; D uncertain. V was trimmed by 4 bases and J by 2 bases, leaving 11 bases between them. This CDR3 comprises 14 residues. Per the germline V gene, CDR1 is MNHEY and CDR2 is SMNVEV (reference sequence). CDR3 loop: CASSSPKGNYGYTF. The CDR3 coding sequence is TGTGCCAGCAGTTCCCCGAAAGGAAACTATGGCTACACCTTC.

The V call is TRBV2, the J call TRBJ1-6; D is unclear. The CDR3 consists of 12 residues. Germline V gives CDR1 SNHLY, CDR2 FYNNEI. The V gene lost 1 base and the J gene lost 9 bases, with 4 bases spanning the gap. CDR3 sequence reads: CASSEGSSPLHF. CDR3 coding DNA: TGTGCCAGCAGTGAAGGGAGTTCACCCCTCCACTTT.

In its sample, this clone was seen once. The J gene is TRBJ2-3, the V gene TRBV27; no clear D gene. V lost 6 bases to trimming and J lost 4 bases, with 11 bases between them. The CDR3 consists of 13 residues. The germline V gene has CDR1 MNHEY and CDR2 SMNVEV (reference sequence). The CDR3 DNA follows: TGTGCCAGCAGCCTTATAACCGCAGATACGCAGTATTTT. As protein: CASSLITADTQYF.

The gene calls are TRBV28 and TRBJ2-7; no definite D call. The CDR3 is 14 residues long. Germline CDR1 reads MDHEN; CDR2 reads SYDVKM. V was pared by 6 bases and J by 2 bases, with 14 bases between. The CDR3 is CASSATVFPYEQYF. The CDR3 DNA follows: TGTGCCAGCAGCGCCACAGTATTTCCCTACGAGCAGTACTTC.

The chain uses TRBV28 and TRBJ1-5; D uncertain. There are 15 residues in the CDR3. V was shortened by 3 bases and J by 5 bases, with 14 bases between the two germline ends. Germline CDR1 reads MDHEN; CDR2 reads SYDVKM. The CDR3 here is CASSFFLYEYQPQHF. CDR3 in DNA: TGTGCCAGCAGTTTTTTTCTGTACGAGTATCAGCCCCAGCATTTT.

This chain connects TRBV30 to TRBJ2-7, with TRBD2 as a possible D gene (5 bases). The V gene's germline CDR1 is GTSNPN and CDR2 SVGIG (reference sequence). The CDR3 sequence is 14 residues long. V lost 1 base to trimming and J lost 2 bases, with 12 bases between them. DNA of the CDR3: TGTGCCTGGAGTGGGGCAGCGACTACCTACGAGCAGTACTTC. This translates into CAWSGAATTYEQYF.

The chain is built from TRBV7-9 and TRBJ2-5, with 7 bases aligning to TRBD1. Germline-derived CDR1 and CDR2 are SEHNR and FQNEAQ (reference sequence). The CDR3 loop spans 14 amino acids. With 6 bases clipped from V and 0 bases from J, the junction kept 4 bases outside the gene matches. Here the CDR3 DNA reads TGTGCCAGCAGTAAGACAGGGAACCAAGAGACCCAGTACTTC. This gives the protein CASSKTGNQETQYF.

This clone is judged medium-sized. CDR3 sequence (DNA): TGCAGTGCCGGGACAGGTGCTGAAGCTTTCTTT. As protein: CSAGTGAEAFF. The genes are TRBV20-1 and TRBJ1-1; 8 bases are shared with TRBD1. The germline gives CDR1 DFQATT, CDR2 SNEGSKA (reference sequence). This CDR3 contains 11 residues. Trimming at V came to 6 bases and at J to 6 bases, leaving 3 bases not matched to a gene.

The chain carries TRBV9 and TRBJ2-7; 7 bases align to TRBD2. CDR1 is SGDLS and CDR2 is YYNGEE in the germline V gene. Trimming took 2 bases from V and 6 from J; bases not matched to a gene: 5. The CDR3 is 13 residues long. Here the CDR3 DNA reads TGTGCCAGCAGCGTGGGGGGAGGGACCGAGCAGTACTTC. It specifies CASSVGGGTEQYF.

The rearrangement uses TRBV28 and TRBJ1-5; no clear D. Germline V gene sequence: CDR1 MDHEN, CDR2 SYDVKM. Trimming took 2 bases from V and 6 from J, leaving 8 bases between them. This CDR3 is 13 amino acids long. The CDR3 nucleotides read TGTGCCAGCAGTTTAGGCGTGGGTCAGCCCCAGCATTTT. Translation gives CASSLGVGQPQHF.

This chain links TRBV5-5 with TRBJ1-2, with D maybe TRBD1 (5 bases). The CDR3 runs to 14 residues. The germline V and J ends were trimmed by 0 bases and 6 bases, with 12 bases remaining between them. Germline V gene data show CDR1 as SGHKS and CDR2 as YYEKEE (reference sequence). CDR3 nucleotide sequence: TGTGCCAGCAGCTTGGAGGCAGGGTGGGATGGCTACACCTTC. Its translation is CASSLEAGWDGYTF.